This T cell receptor beta chain is from a study of T cell repertoires in cytomegalovirus infection. Study context: Through public TCR beta signatures, both CMV infection and matching HLA type were indicated.

TCRdb used MiXCR to reprocess the reads, holding one entry per CDR3 protein. There are around 140,000 distinct CDR3 sequences in the sample; about 6.1% occur only once, and more than 15% lies in the top ten. Points from the study as a whole: Clonotypes of TCR beta that were HLA-C-restricted and CMV-specific dominated the ex vivo response. Individuals carrying CMV plus the relevant HLA were identified by cumulative frequency of public TCR beta families.

For this clonotype: Its antigen is not identified.

Germline V gene lookup returns CDR1 MNHEY and CDR2 SMNVEV (reference sequence). V was trimmed by 0 bases and J by 4 bases, leaving 12 bases between them. CDR3 length equals 16 residues. This receptor was taken from a human donor in good health (CMV status not recorded). Some clones in this sample may be carry-over from other donors' samples. The rearrangement links TRBV27 to TRBJ2-2; weak D call: TRBD1 (7 bases). The specimen was PBMCs. In DNA form, the CDR3 reads TGTGCCAGCAGTTTATCTTCAGGGGGGAGCACCGGGGAGCTGTTTTTT. Encoded protein: CASSLSSGGSTGELFF.